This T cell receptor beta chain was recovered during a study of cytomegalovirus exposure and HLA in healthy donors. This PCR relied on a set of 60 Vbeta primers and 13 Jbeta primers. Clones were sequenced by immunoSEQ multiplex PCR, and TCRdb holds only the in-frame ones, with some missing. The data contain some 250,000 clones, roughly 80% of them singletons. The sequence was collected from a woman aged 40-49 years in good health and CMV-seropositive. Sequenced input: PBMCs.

Here the CDR3 DNA reads TGTGCCAGCAGCCTCTTAGAAGAGCCCGGAAACACCATATATTTT. Its translation: CASSLLEEPGNTIYF. The chain combines TRBV7-7 with TRBJ1-3, with D unresolved. The V and J ends lost 5 bases and 4 bases respectively, with 15 bases between them. The germline gives CDR1 SSHAT, CDR2 FNYEAQ (reference sequence). The CDR3 length is 15 residues. Full variable domain (outside the CDR3, taken from reference TRBV7-7 and TRBJ1-3): GAGVSQSPRYKVTKRGQDVTLRCDPISSHATLYWYQQALGQGPEFLTYFNYEAQPDKSGLPSDRFSAERPEGSISTLTIQRTEQRDSAMYRCASSLLEEPGNTIYFGEGSWLTVV.